These T cell receptor beta chains were read from a single sample in a study of blood T cells in healthy people across ages. TCRdb reanalysed the 5' RACE reads using MiXCR and keeps one entry per CDR3 protein. Among about 1.7 million distinct CDR3 sequences listed, 28% were seen once. Material: blood. Receptor source: a woman younger than 45 in good health. The CDR3 runs from the conserved cysteine through the conserved F or W. D genes are given only for firm matches. Clone sizes are given selectively: once, few, many, or a class where the clone is expanded.

clone size	D gene	J gene	V gene	CDR3 length	CDR3 protein	CDR3 DNA
-	-	TRBJ2-5	TRBV7-7	14	CASSLGQVGETQYF	TGTGCCAGCAGCTTAGGCCAGGTGGGGGAGACCCAGTACTTC
-	TRBD2	TRBJ2-1	TRBV15	15	CATSRGAGRYNEQFF	TGTGCCACCAGCAGAGGAGCGGGGCGATACAATGAGCAGTTCTTC
few	TRBD1	TRBJ1-1	TRBV19	16	CASSPRQGIMNTEAFF	TGTGCCAGTAGTCCCCGACAGGGGATCATGAACACTGAAGCTTTCTTT
-	-	TRBJ1-2	TRBV25-1	14	CASSEPTPNYGYTF	TGTGCCAGCAGTGAACCCACCCCTAACTATGGCTACACCTTC
few	-	TRBJ1-6	TRBV7-9	12	CASRSTSGTLHF	TGTGCCAGCAGGTCTACGAGTGGGACCCTCCACTTT
-	-	TRBJ1-4	TRBV2	12	CASSTNTPGLFF	TGTGCCAGCAGCACCAATACGCCGGGACTGTTTTTT
few	-	TRBJ2-7	TRBV20-1	12	CSAVGQIYEQYF	TGCAGTGCTGTCGGCCAGATCTACGAGCAGTACTTC
-	TRBD2	TRBJ2-1	TRBV18	17	CASSPRVAGTSYNEQFF	TGTGCCAGCTCACCACGGGTAGCGGGAACCTCCTACAATGAGCAGTTCTTC
-	TRBD2	TRBJ2-3	TRBV5-1	17	CASSLALAGGPVDTQYF	TGCGCCAGCAGCTTGGCTTTAGCGGGGGGGCCCGTAGATACGCAGTATTTT
-	-	TRBJ1-4	TRBV6-5	18	CASSYRNPGAFSGEKLFF	TGTGCCAGCAGTTACCGAAATCCCGGGGCCTTCTCAGGTGAAAAACTGTTTTTT
few	TRBD2	TRBJ2-5	TRBV20-1	15	CSARDLREGQETQYF	TGCAGTGCTAGAGATTTGCGGGAGGGACAAGAGACCCAGTACTTC
few	-	TRBJ1-5	TRBV3-1	17	CASSQAPGEGPYQPQHF	TGTGCCAGCAGCCAAGCTCCTGGGGAGGGGCCTTATCAGCCCCAGCATTTT
many	-	TRBJ2-4	TRBV6-6	14	CASNSGDSKNIQYF	TGTGCCAGCAACAGCGGGGACAGCAAAAACATTCAGTACTTC
-	TRBD1	TRBJ1-4	TRBV18	14	CTSSSGQGNEKLFF	TGTACCAGCTCATCGGGACAGGGAAATGAAAAACTGTTTTTT
many	-	TRBJ2-1	TRBV19	14	CASSWPDFSDEQFF	TGTGCCAGTAGTTGGCCCGACTTTAGCGATGAGCAGTTCTTC
-	-	TRBJ2-5	TRBV21-1	14	CASSPGRGVVTQYF	TGTGCCAGCAGCCCAGGGAGAGGAGTTGTGACCCAGTACTTC
many	-	TRBJ2-5	TRBV29-1	12	CSVTPIQETQYF	TGCAGCGTTACCCCGATTCAAGAGACCCAGTACTTC
-	-	TRBJ2-1	TRBV9	13	CASSPPEQETQFF	TGTGCCAGCAGCCCCCCGGAACAAGAGACCCAGTTCTTC
-	TRBD1	TRBJ1-1	TRBV12-3/TRBV12-4	14	CASSSRDRGAEAFF	TGTGCCAGCAGTTCCCGGGACAGAGGGGCTGAAGCTTTCTTT
few	-	TRBJ2-7	TRBV12-3/TRBV12-4	13	CASSLLDDREQYF	TGTGCCAGCAGTTTACTCGACGATCGCGAGCAGTACTTC
few	TRBD1	TRBJ1-2	TRBV10-3	16	CAIRVSGTGAGYGYTF	TGTGCCATCAGGGTTTCCGGGACAGGGGCCGGCTATGGCTACACCTTC
many	-	TRBJ2-5	TRBV12-3/TRBV12-4	13	CASSFTPRETQYF	TGTGCCAGCAGTTTCACCCCGCGCGAGACCCAGTACTTC
-	TRBD1	TRBJ2-7	TRBV11-2	17	CASSLGPTGQDSYEQYF	TGTGCCAGCAGCTTGGGGCCCACCGGACAGGACTCCTACGAGCAGTACTTC
many	-	TRBJ2-1	TRBV4-1	15	CASSQLGGSYNEQFF	TGCGCCAGCAGCCAATTGGGGGGATCTTACAATGAGCAGTTCTTC
many	TRBD2	TRBJ2-7	TRBV4-2	16	CASSQGSTSGNYEQYF	TGTGCCAGCAGCCAAGGATCGACTAGCGGAAACTACGAGCAGTACTTC
-	TRBD2	TRBJ2-5	TRBV7-9	16	CASSFGLVGDQETQYF	TGTGCCAGCAGCTTCGGACTAGTGGGGGATCAAGAGACCCAGTACTTC
few	TRBD1	TRBJ2-1	TRBV11-2	14	CASSLDGTDNEQFF	TGTGCCAGCAGCTTAGACGGGACAGACAATGAGCAGTTCTTC
-	TRBD2	TRBJ2-3	TRBV20-1	14	CSARVGSGRDTQYF	TGCAGTGCTAGAGTCGGTAGCGGGAGAGATACGCAGTATTTT
few	-	TRBJ2-1	TRBV2	15	CASSPGPGSYNEQFF	TGTGCCAGCAGCCCAGGGCCGGGGTCCTACAATGAGCAGTTCTTC
-	-	TRBJ2-1	TRBV29-1	14	CSVEKGGIYNEQFF	TGCAGCGTTGAAAAGGGGGGGATTTACAATGAGCAGTTCTTC
many	-	TRBJ2-3	TRBV20-1	13	CSASMGARDTQYF	TGCAGTGCTAGCATGGGGGCAAGGGATACGCAGTATTTT
-	-	TRBJ2-1	TRBV6-2/TRBV6-3	14	CASKPLGTYNEQFF	TGTGCCAGCAAACCTCTCGGAACCTACAATGAGCAGTTCTTC
many	-	TRBJ1-2	TRBV7-2	13	CASSSTRYSGYTF	TGTGCCAGCAGCTCAACCCGGTACAGTGGCTACACCTTC
once	-	TRBJ1-4	TRBV5-1	16	CASSYYGTNNNEKLFF	TGCGCCAGCAGCTATTACGGGACAAACAATAATGAGAAACTGTTTTTT
few	TRBD1	TRBJ2-1	TRBV12-3/TRBV12-4	16	CASRRTRGQGLDEQFF	TGTGCCAGCAGACGCACCCGGGGACAGGGGTTGGATGAGCAGTTCTTC
many	-	TRBJ2-7	TRBV20-1	14	CSASEGGSSYEQYF	TGCAGTGCTAGTGAGGGGGGGAGCTCCTACGAGCAGTACTTC
few	-	TRBJ2-3	TRBV5-4	16	CASSLKVSGSTDTQYF	TGTGCCAGCAGCTTGAAAGTAAGCGGGAGCACAGATACGCAGTATTTT
many	TRBD1	TRBJ2-7	TRBV5-1	14	CASSGSSGGYEQYF	TGCGCCAGCAGCGGTTCCTCAGGGGGCTACGAGCAGTACTTC
-	TRBD2	TRBJ2-3	TRBV5-1	16	CASNSQAGVYPDTQYF	TGCGCCAGCAACTCGCAAGCGGGGGTCTATCCAGATACGCAGTATTTT
-	TRBD2	TRBJ2-1	TRBV9	15	CASTSAGVGWNEQFF	TGTGCCAGCACCTCGGCGGGAGTCGGTTGGAATGAGCAGTTCTTC
few	-	TRBJ1-2	TRBV5-1	15	CASSHGTTSNYGYTF	TGCGCCAGCAGCCACGGGACAACCTCTAACTATGGCTACACCTTC
-	TRBD2	TRBJ2-1	TRBV6-2/TRBV6-3	18	CASSSLGLAGLIYNEQFF	TGTGCCAGCAGTTCTCTTGGACTAGCGGGATTGATTTACAATGAGCAGTTCTTC
many	-	TRBJ1-4	TRBV12-3/TRBV12-4	13	CASSFGLGEKLFF	TGTGCCAGCAGTTTCGGTCTGGGCGAAAAACTGTTTTTT
few	TRBD1	TRBJ1-2	TRBV29-1	14	CSVVGGGGDYGYTF	TGCAGCGTTGTCGGAGGGGGCGGTGACTATGGCTACACCTTC
few	TRBD1	TRBJ1-2	TRBV10-3	13	CATQWAGGYGYTF	TGTGCCACCCAGTGGGCAGGGGGCTATGGCTACACCTTC
many	TRBD1	TRBJ2-7	TRBV6-6	15	CASREDTGGPYEQYF	TGTGCCAGCAGAGAAGATACAGGGGGGCCCTACGAGCAGTACTTC